Included here is one T cell receptor (beta chain) sequence, with context. The sample comes from a study of T cell changes during pregnancy in multiple sclerosis. TCRdb keeps only in-frame clones here, not all; method: immunoSEQ multiplex PCR. The sample lists more than 45,000 clones; 93% were seen once. V was shortened by 5 bases and J by 3 bases, with 17 bases between the two germline ends. The germline V gene encodes CDR1 MNHEY and CDR2 SMNVEV (reference sequence). The length of the CDR3 is 15 residues. The J gene is TRBJ2-7, the V gene TRBV27; D is possibly TRBD1 (6 bases). Sample: CD8+ T cells from peripheral blood mononuclear cells, taken in the second trimester of pregnancy. The receptor's source is a female donor with multiple sclerosis, enrolled in a pregnancy study. The CDR3 DNA is TGTGCCAGCAGTCTCACCCAGGGGCCCCTCTACGAGCAGTACTTC. Translation: CASSLTQGPLYEQYF.